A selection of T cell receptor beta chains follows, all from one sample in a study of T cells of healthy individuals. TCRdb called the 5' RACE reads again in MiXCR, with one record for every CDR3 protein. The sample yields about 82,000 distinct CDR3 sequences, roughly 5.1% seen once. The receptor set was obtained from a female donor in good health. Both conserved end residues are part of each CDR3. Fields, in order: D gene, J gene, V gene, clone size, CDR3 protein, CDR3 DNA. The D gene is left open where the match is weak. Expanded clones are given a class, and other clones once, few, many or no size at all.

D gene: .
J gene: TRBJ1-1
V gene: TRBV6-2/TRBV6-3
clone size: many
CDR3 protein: CASGTNRGIGTEAFF
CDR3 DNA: TGTGCCAGCGGAACCAATCGGGGTATCGGCACTGAAGCTTTCTTT

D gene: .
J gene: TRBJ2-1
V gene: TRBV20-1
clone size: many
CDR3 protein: CSAGGTVLTSYNEQFF
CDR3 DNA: TGCAGTGCTGGGGGGACAGTATTGACTTCCTACAATGAGCAGTTCTTC

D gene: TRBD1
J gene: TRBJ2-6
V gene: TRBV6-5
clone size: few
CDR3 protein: CASREMTGYSGANVLTF
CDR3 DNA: TGTGCCAGCAGGGAAATGACAGGGTACTCTGGGGCCAACGTCCTGACTTTC

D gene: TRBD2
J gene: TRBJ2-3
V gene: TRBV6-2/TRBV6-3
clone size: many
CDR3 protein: CASSYSIGLAGMDTQYF
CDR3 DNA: TGTGCCAGCAGTTACTCGATCGGCCTAGCGGGGATGGATACGCAGTATTTT

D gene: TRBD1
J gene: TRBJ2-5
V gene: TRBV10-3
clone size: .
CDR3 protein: CAISWTGGLETQYF
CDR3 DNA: TGTGCCATCAGTTGGACAGGGGGCCTAGAGACCCAGTACTTC

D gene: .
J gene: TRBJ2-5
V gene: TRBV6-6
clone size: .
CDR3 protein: CASRRGETQYF
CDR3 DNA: TGTGCCAGCAGACGCGGGGAGACCCAGTACTTC

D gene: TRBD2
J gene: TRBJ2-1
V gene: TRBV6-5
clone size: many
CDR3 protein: CASSYGAGGPYNEQFF
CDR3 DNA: TGTGCCAGCAGTTACGGGGCGGGAGGCCCCTACAATGAGCAGTTCTTC

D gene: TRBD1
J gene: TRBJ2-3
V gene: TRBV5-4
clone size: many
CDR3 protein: CASSLGQGLTDTQYF
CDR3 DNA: TGTGCCAGCAGCTTGGGACAGGGTCTCACAGATACGCAGTATTTT

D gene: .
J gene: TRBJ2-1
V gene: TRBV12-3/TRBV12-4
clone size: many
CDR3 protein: CASSGPQVSSYNEQFF
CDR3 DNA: TGTGCCAGCAGTGGCCCCCAGGTTAGCTCCTACAATGAGCAGTTCTTC

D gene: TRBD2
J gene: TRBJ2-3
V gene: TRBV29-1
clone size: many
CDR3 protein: CSAGLAEGADTQYF
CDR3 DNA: TGCAGCGCGGGACTAGCGGAGGGGGCAGATACGCAGTATTTT

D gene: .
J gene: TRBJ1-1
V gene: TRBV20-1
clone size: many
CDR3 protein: CSAREQGNTEAFF
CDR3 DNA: TGCAGTGCTAGAGAACAGGGGAACACTGAAGCTTTCTTT

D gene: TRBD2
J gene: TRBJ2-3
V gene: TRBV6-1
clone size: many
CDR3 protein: CASSSAGVTQYF
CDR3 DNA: TGTGCCAGCAGTTCAGCGGGAGTTACGCAGTATTTT

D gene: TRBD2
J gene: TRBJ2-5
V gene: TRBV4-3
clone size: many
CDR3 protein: CASSQEPPGLTKETQYF
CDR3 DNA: TGCGCCAGCAGCCAAGAACCCCCGGGACTAACGAAAGAGACCCAGTACTTC

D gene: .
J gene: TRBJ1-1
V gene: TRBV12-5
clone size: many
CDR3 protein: CASGWRQEEAFF
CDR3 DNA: TGTGCTAGTGGTTGGCGACAAGAAGAAGCTTTCTTT

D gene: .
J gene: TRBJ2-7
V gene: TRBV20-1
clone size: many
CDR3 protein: CSARDPTSYEQYF
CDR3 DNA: TGCAGTGCTAGAGATCCAACCTCCTACGAGCAGTACTTC

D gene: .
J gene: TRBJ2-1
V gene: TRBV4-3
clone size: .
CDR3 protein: CASSQERGMEVLSYNEQFF
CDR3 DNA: TGCGCCAGCAGCCAAGAAAGGGGGATGGAAGTTTTGAGCTACAATGAGCAGTTCTTC

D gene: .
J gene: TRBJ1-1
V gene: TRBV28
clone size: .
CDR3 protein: CASSPPGPTEAFF
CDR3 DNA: TGTGCCAGCAGTCCGCCAGGACCCACTGAAGCTTTCTTT

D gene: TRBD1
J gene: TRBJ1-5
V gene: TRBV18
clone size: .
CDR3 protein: CASSPNRGKLQPQHF
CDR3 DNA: TGTGCCAGCTCACCAAACAGGGGTAAACTTCAGCCCCAGCATTTT

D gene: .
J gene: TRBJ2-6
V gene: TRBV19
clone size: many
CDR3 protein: CASSMAFSGANVLTF
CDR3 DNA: TGTGCCAGTAGTATGGCCTTCTCTGGGGCCAACGTCCTGACTTTC

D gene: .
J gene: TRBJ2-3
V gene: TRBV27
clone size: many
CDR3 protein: CASSLRGTNTQYF
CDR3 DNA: TGTGCCAGCAGTTTACGGGGAACTAATACGCAGTATTTT

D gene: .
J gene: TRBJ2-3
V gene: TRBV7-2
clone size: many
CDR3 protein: CASSFTSKAGDTQYF
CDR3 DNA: TGTGCCAGCAGCTTCACTAGCAAGGCTGGAGATACGCAGTATTTT

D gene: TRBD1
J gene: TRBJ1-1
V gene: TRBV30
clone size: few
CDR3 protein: CAWSSAQGRDTEAFF
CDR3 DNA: TGTGCCTGGAGTTCAGCACAGGGGCGGGACACTGAAGCTTTCTTT

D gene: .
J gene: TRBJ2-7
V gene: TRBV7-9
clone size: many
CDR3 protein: CASTGDVPSGEQYF
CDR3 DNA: TGTGCCAGCACAGGGGACGTGCCATCGGGGGAGCAGTACTTC

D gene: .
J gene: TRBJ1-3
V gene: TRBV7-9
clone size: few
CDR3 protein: CASSPGLAGNTIYF
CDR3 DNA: TGTGCCAGCAGCCCCGGACTTGCTGGAAACACCATATATTTT

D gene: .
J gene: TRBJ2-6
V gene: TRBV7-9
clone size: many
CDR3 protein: CASSFFSGANVLTF
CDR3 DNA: TGTGCCAGCAGCTTTTTCTCTGGGGCCAACGTCCTGACTTTC

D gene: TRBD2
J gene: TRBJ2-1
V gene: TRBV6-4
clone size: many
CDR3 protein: CASSVGTSGRNEQFF
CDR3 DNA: TGTGCCAGCAGTGTCGGGACTAGCGGGAGGAATGAGCAGTTCTTC

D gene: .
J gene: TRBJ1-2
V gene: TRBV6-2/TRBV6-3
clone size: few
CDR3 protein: CASSVGTGYTF
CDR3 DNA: TGTGCCAGCTCGGTTGGTACTGGCTACACCTTC

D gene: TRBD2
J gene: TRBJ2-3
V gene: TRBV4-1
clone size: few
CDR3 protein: CASSQDRTAGRTDTQYF
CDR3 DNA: TGCGCCAGCAGCCAAGATCGAACAGCGGGACGCACAGATACGCAGTATTTT

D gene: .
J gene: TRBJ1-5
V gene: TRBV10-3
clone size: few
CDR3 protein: CAISDPPGANQPQHF
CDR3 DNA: TGTGCCATCAGTGATCCCCCGGGCGCCAATCAGCCCCAGCATTTT

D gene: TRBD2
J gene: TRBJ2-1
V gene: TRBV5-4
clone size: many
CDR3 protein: CASSWGSGSSYNEQFF
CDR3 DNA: TGTGCCAGCAGCTGGGGTAGCGGGAGCTCCTACAATGAGCAGTTCTTC

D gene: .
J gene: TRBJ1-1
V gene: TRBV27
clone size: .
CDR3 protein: CASRPFFLSTDTGTEAFF
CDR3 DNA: TGTGCCAGCAGACCCTTTTTCCTCTCGACCGACACTGGGACTGAAGCTTTCTTT

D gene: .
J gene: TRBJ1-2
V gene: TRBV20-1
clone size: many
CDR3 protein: CSARDFSETGTDGYTF
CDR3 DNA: TGCAGTGCTAGAGACTTCTCCGAGACAGGAACGGATGGCTACACCTTC

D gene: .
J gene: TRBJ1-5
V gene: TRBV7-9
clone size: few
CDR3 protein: CASSSGGSNQPQHF
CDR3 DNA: TGTGCCAGCAGCTCTGGAGGGAGCAATCAGCCCCAGCATTTT

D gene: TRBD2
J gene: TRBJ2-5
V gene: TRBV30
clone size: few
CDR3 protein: CAWSVPLAGGIQETQYF
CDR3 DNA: TGTGCCTGGAGTGTCCCTCTAGCGGGAGGGATCCAAGAGACCCAGTACTTC

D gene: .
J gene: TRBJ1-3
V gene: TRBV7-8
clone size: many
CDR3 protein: CASSTTSGSGNTIYF
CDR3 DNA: TGTGCCAGCAGCACCACCTCAGGCTCTGGAAACACCATATATTTT

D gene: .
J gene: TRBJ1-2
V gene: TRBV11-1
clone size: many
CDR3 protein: CASSLSGYFGYTF
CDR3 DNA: TGTGCCAGCAGCTTATCGGGGTATTTTGGCTACACCTTC

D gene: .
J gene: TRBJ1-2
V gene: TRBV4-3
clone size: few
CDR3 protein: CASSQDLDYYGYTF
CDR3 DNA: TGCGCCAGCAGCCAAGATTTGGACTACTATGGCTACACCTTC

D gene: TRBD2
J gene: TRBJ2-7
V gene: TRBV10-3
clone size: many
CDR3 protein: CAISAGGGTYEQYF
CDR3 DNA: TGTGCCATCAGTGCGGGGGGAGGGACCTACGAGCAGTACTTC

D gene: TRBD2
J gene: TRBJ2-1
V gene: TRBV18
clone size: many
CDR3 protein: CASSLPGLAGVDEQFF
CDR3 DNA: TGTGCCAGCTCATTACCGGGACTAGCGGGAGTTGATGAGCAGTTCTTC

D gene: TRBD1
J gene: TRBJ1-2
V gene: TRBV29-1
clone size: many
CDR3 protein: CSVWDRRGYTF
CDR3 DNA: TGCAGCGTATGGGACAGGCGTGGCTACACCTTC

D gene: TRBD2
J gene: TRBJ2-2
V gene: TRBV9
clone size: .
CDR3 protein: CASSTLAGLNTGELFF
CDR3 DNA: TGTGCCAGCAGCACTCTAGCGGGCTTGAACACCGGGGAGCTGTTTTTT

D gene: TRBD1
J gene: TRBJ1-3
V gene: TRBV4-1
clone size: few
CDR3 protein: CASSQDHQQGGGRNTIYF
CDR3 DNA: TGCGCCAGCAGCCAAGACCATCAGCAGGGGGGTGGTAGAAACACCATATATTTT

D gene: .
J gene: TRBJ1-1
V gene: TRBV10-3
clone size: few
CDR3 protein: CAISESRRQKPILTEAFF
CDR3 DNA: TGTGCCATCAGTGAGTCTAGGCGGCAGAAACCTATACTCACTGAAGCTTTCTTT

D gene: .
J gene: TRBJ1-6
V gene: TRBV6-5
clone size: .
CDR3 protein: CASSYHHKGSNSPLHF
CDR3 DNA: TGTGCCAGCAGTTACCACCACAAGGGAAGCAATTCACCCCTCCACTTT

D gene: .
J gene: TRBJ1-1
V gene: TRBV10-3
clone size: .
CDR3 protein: CSISESANTEAFF
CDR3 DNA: TGTTCCATCAGTGAGAGCGCGAACACTGAAGCTTTCTTT

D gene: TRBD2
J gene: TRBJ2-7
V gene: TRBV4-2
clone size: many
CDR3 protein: CASSLELAGDAYEQYF
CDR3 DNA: TGTGCCAGCAGCCTCGAACTAGCGGGGGACGCCTACGAGCAGTACTTC